Listed below are T cell receptor beta chains from one sample, sequenced in a study of blood T cell repertoires in COVID-19. Some clones are missing from TCRdb's copy, which holds only in-frame ones; the method was immunoSEQ multiplex PCR. The profile shows over 350,000 clones, more than 85% of them singletons. Sequences were obtained from peripheral blood. All receptors come from a woman aged 25 to 39 with acute or convalescent COVID-19. CDR3s include the opening cysteine and the closing phenylalanine or tryptophan. The D gene is left open where the match is weak. Size is stated for part of the rows, as once, few or many counts, or as a class when the clone is expanded.

V gene	D gene	J gene	clone size	CDR3 protein	CDR3 DNA
TRBV10-3	NA	TRBJ2-1	NA	CAVRQSSYNEQFF	TGTGCCGTCAGACAGAGCTCCTACAATGAGCAGTTCTTC
TRBV24-1	TRBD2	TRBJ2-1	NA	CATSDRTGLAGGSSYNEQFF	TGTGCCACCAGTGACCGCACGGGACTAGCGGGGGGGAGCTCCTACAATGAGCAGTTCTTC
TRBV3-1/TRBV3-2	NA	TRBJ2-2	NA	CASSQSTGSGTGELFF	TGTGCCAGCAGCCAAAGTACGGGGTCCGGCACCGGGGAGCTGTTTTTT
TRBV7-9	TRBD2	TRBJ2-1	once	CASSSRTSGRYNEQFF	TGTGCCAGCAGCTCACGGACTAGCGGGCGATACAATGAGCAGTTCTTC
TRBV5-5	TRBD1	TRBJ1-6	few	CASSSVDRAGGWTLHF	TGTGCCAGCAGCTCAGTGGACAGGGCCGGGGGTTGGACCCTCCACTTT
TRBV14	TRBD1	TRBJ2-5	NA	CASSQTGGRQTQYF	TGTGCCAGCAGCCAGACAGGGGGAAGGCAGACCCAGTACTTC
TRBV18	NA	TRBJ1-2	NA	CASSAGQGAGGYTF	TGTGCCAGCTCAGCGGGGCAGGGAGCCGGCGGCTACACCTTC
TRBV19	NA	TRBJ1-1	NA	CASTFPGTEAFF	TGTGCCAGTACCTTTCCCGGGACAGAAGCTTTCTTT
TRBV3-1/TRBV3-2	NA	TRBJ1-5	NA	CASSWVGDQPQHF	TGTGCCAGCAGCTGGGTCGGAGATCAGCCCCAGCATTTT
TRBV4-2	NA	TRBJ2-1	NA	CASSPKILVGNEQFF	TGTGCCAGCAGCCCCAAGATCCTAGTCGGGAATGAGCAGTTCTTC
TRBV5-4	TRBD2	TRBJ2-1	NA	CASSHKRGGDRDEQFF	TGTGCCAGCAGCCATAAGCGGGGGGGCGACAGGGATGAGCAGTTCTTC